A selection of T cell receptor beta chains follows, all from one sample in a study of brain metastases from non-small cell lung cancer. Profiled with immunoSEQ multiplex PCR; TCRdb holds only in-frame clones, not every one. The profile shows thousands of clones, roughly four fifths of them singletons. The source material was primary lung tumor tissue. These receptors were obtained from a donor aged 40 or older with non-small cell lung cancer. Each CDR3 is given with its conserved first and last residue. Fields, in order: clone size, J gene, V gene, D gene, CDR3 protein, CDR3 DNA. A D gene is named only where the DNA matches it firmly. Clone size is not always given. Where it is, it says once, few, many or a class for expanded clones.

>.|TRBJ1-4|TRBV6-1|.
CASNESKQLNEKLFF
TGTGCCAGCAATGAAAGTAAACAGCTTAATGAAAAACTGTTTTTT
>few|TRBJ2-2|TRBV12-3/TRBV12-4|.
CASSLALFGELFF
TGTGCCAGCAGTTTAGCGCTTTTCGGGGAGCTGTTTTTT
>.|TRBJ2-1|TRBV27|.
CASSSQGPYNEQFF
TGTGCCAGCAGTTCCCAGGGACCCTACAATGAGCAGTTCTTC
>once|TRBJ1-5|TRBV6-1|.
CASSEAGTSDNQPQHF
TGTGCCAGCAGTGAAGCTGGGACCTCAGACAATCAGCCCCAGCATTTT
>.|TRBJ1-2|TRBV5-4|TRBD1
CASSPQGVNYGYTF
TGTGCCAGCAGCCCTCAGGGGGTAAACTATGGCTACACCTTC
>once|TRBJ1-5|TRBV5-6|.
CASSFTLGDSNQPQHF
TGTGCCAGCAGCTTTACTTTAGGGGATAGCAATCAGCCCCAGCATTTT
>.|TRBJ1-4|TRBV30|.
CALQGLSTNEKLFF
TGTGCCTTGCAGGGGCTTTCAACTAATGAAAAACTGTTTTTT
>.|TRBJ2-3|TRBV6-4|TRBD1
CASSDWDRGRDTQYF
TGTGCCAGCAGTGACTGGGACAGGGGGCGAGATACGCAGTATTTT
>.|TRBJ2-6|TRBV6-2/TRBV6-3|.
CASSSRVWISGANVLTF
TGTGCCAGCAGCTCCCGAGTATGGATCTCTGGGGCCAACGTCCTGACTTTC
>.|TRBJ2-5|TRBV7-9|.
CASSLGVLRRETQYF
TGTGCCAGCAGCTTAGGCGTCCTCCGCCGAGAGACCCAGTACTTC
>.|TRBJ2-1|TRBV29-1|.
CSVEIFYNEQFF
TGCAGCGTTGAGATTTTTTACAATGAGCAGTTCTTC
>.|TRBJ2-7|TRBV6-5|TRBD1
CASSIGQGYEQYF
TGTGCCAGCAGTATCGGACAGGGCTACGAGCAGTACTTC
>.|TRBJ2-3|TRBV14|TRBD1
CASSRGQGSFTDTQYF
TGTGCCAGCAGCAGGGGACAGGGAAGCTTCACAGATACGCAGTATTTT
>.|TRBJ2-7|TRBV7-8|TRBD1
CASSLVQGAYEQYF
TGTGCCAGCAGCTTAGTTCAGGGGGCCTACGAGCAGTACTTC
>.|TRBJ2-3|TRBV3-1/TRBV3-2|TRBD2
CTSSQDRTSGVDTQYF
TGTACCAGCAGCCAAGATCGGACTAGCGGGGTAGATACGCAGTATTTT
>.|TRBJ1-5|TRBV7-2|.
CASSLGRGQPQHF
TGTGCCAGCAGCTTAGGGAGGGGACAGCCCCAGCATTTT
>.|TRBJ1-5|TRBV7-8|.
CASMKALGQPQHF
TGTGCCAGCATGAAGGCGTTAGGGCAGCCCCAGCATTTT
>once|TRBJ1-2|TRBV6-1|.
CASSEARSVAGAHPGYTF
TGTGCCAGCAGTGAAGCGCGTAGTGTTGCGGGGGCGCATCCTGGCTACACCTTC
>once|TRBJ2-1|TRBV2|.
CASSERRIYNEQFF
TGTGCCAGCAGTGAGAGGCGGATCTACAATGAGCAGTTCTTC
>once|TRBJ2-7|TRBV30|.
CAWSVQGTYEQYF
TGTGCCTGGAGTGTCCAGGGAACCTACGAGCAGTACTTC
>.|TRBJ1-5|TRBV6-5|.
CASRSTGGGNQPQHF
TGTGCCAGCAGAAGTACAGGTGGGGGCAATCAGCCCCAGCATTTT
>once|TRBJ1-3|TRBV7-3|TRBD1
CASSLRGGSPGNTIYF
TGTGCCAGCAGCTTAAGAGGGGGCAGCCCTGGAAACACCATATATTTT
>.|TRBJ2-2|TRBV3-1/TRBV3-2|TRBD1
CASSRQGVNTGELFF
TGTGCCAGCAGCCGACAGGGGGTTAACACCGGGGAGCTGTTTTTT
>.|TRBJ1-1|TRBV5-3|.
CARSLQLLRQLNTEAFF
TGTGCCAGAAGCCTCCAACTACTCCGACAGCTGAACACTGAAGCTTTCTTT
>.|TRBJ2-7|TRBV3-1/TRBV3-2|.
CASSSRQVTYEQYF
TGTGCCAGCAGCTCCCGACAGGTCACCTACGAGCAGTACTTC
>once|TRBJ2-7|TRBV6-6|TRBD2
CASREREGGSYEQYF
TGTGCCAGCAGGGAGAGAGAGGGAGGGTCCTACGAGCAGTACTTC
>once|TRBJ2-3|TRBV2|TRBD1
CASSLVGQVEDTQYF
TGTGCCAGCAGTCTGGTGGGACAGGTAGAAGATACGCAGTATTTT
>.|TRBJ2-1|TRBV7-9|.
CASSPQGLLEGNEQFF
TGTGCCAGCAGCCCCCAAGGACTACTAGAAGGCAATGAGCAGTTCTTC
>once|TRBJ2-3|TRBV7-3|.
CASSLGLYTDTQYF
TGTGCCAGCAGCCTCGGACTCTATACAGATACGCAGTATTTT
>.|TRBJ2-6|TRBV9|.
CASGGLAEANVLTF
TGTGCCAGCGGGGGGCTTGCTGAGGCCAACGTCCTGACTTTC
>.|TRBJ2-1|TRBV2|.
CASGQGYNEQFF
TGTGCCAGCGGGCAGGGTTACAATGAGCAGTTCTTC
>once|TRBJ1-2|TRBV4-2|.
CASSLHPGGSYGYTF
TGTGCCAGCAGCCTTCATCCCGGCGGTAGCTATGGCTACACCTTC